This T cell receptor beta chain was captured in a study of blood T cell repertoires in COVID-19. Study details: The analysed material was cDNA or gDNA that came from T cells, B-cell-depleted T cells, or PBMCs.

In the source study's methods: Counts of nucleated cells, estimated from reference gene primer amplification, were obtained. Profiling relied on immunoSEQ multiplex PCR, and the TCRdb table lists in-frame clones only, not all of them. V and J calls and clone size come straight from that table; D and trimming were deduced from the DNA. The table includes about 250,000 clones, 70% to 85% detected once. V lost 0 bases to trimming and J lost 4 bases, with 6 bases between them. Germline V gene sequence: CDR1 MNHEY, CDR2 SMNVEV (reference sequence). The length of the CDR3 is 13 residues. The genes are TRBV27 and TRBJ1-2; no clear D. This sequence was found in a man aged 80 or over with acute or convalescent COVID-19. Sequenced material: peripheral blood. CDR3 sequence: CASSLSGSYGYTF. For the CDR3, the DNA is TGTGCCAGCAGTTTATCGGGCAGCTATGGCTACACCTTC.